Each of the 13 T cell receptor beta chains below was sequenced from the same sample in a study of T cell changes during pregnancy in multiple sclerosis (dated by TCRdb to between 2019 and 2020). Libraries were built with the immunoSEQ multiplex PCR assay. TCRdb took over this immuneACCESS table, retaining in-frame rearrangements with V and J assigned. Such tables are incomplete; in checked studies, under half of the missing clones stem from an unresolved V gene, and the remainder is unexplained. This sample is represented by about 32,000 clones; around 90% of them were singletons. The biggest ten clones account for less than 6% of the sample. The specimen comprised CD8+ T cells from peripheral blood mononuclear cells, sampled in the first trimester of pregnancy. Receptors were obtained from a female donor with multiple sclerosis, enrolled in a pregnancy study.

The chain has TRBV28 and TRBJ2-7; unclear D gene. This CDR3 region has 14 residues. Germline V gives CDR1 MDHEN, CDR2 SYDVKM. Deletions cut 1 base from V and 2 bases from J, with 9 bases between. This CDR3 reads CASSLSPPAYEQYF. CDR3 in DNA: TGTGCCAGCAGTTTATCCCCCCCAGCCTACGAGCAGTACTTC. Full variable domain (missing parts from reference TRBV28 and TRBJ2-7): DVKVTQSSRYLVKRTGEKVFLECVQDMDHENMFWYRQDPGLGLRLIYFSYDVKMKEKGDIPEGYSVSREKKERFSLILESASTNQTSMYLCASSLSPPAYEQYFGPGTRLTVT.

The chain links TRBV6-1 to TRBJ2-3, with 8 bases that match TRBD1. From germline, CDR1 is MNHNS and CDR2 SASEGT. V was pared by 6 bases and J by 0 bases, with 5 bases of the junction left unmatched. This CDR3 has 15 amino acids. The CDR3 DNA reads TGTGCCAGCAGCCGTACAGGGGGTAGCACAGATACGCAGTATTTT. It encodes CASSRTGGSTDTQYF.

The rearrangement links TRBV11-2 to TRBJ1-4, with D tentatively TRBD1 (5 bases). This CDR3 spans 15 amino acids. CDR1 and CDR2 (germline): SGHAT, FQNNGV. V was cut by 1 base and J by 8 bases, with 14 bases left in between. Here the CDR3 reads CASSLGGKGNEKLFF. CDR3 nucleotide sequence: TGTGCCAGCAGCTTAGGGGGCAAGGGTAACGAAAAACTGTTTTTT. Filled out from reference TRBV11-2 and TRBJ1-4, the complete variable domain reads EAGVAQSPRYKIIEKRQSVAFWCNPISGHATLYWYQQILGQGPKLLIQFQNNGVVDDSQLPKDRFSAERLKGVDSTLKIQPAKLEDSAVYLCASSLGGKGNEKLFFGSGTQLSVL.

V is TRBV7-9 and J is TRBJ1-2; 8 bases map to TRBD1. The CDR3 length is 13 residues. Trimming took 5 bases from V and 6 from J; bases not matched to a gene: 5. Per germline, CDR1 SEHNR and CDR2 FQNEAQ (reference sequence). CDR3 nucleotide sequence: TGTGCCAGCAGCGCCGGGACAGGAAATGGCTACACCTTC. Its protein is CASSAGTGNGYTF.

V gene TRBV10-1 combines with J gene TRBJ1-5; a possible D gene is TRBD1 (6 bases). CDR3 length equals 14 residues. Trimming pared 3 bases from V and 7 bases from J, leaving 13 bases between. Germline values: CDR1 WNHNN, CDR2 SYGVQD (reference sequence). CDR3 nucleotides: TGCGCCAGCAGTGACGGGGGGCCGGGCCAGCCCCAGCATTTT. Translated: CASSDGGPGQPQHF.

Here the CDR3 reads CATSRDQGAGASASTDTQYF. The CDR3 DNA reads TGTGCCACCAGCAGAGATCAAGGAGCGGGAGCTAGCGCTAGCACAGATACGCAGTATTTT. This sequence joins TRBV15 and TRBJ2-3, with TRBD2 matching over 8 bases. The CDR3 contains 20 residues. In germline, CDR1 is LNHNV, CDR2 YYDKDF (reference sequence). V was clipped by 0 bases and J by 0 bases; unmatched bases: 14.

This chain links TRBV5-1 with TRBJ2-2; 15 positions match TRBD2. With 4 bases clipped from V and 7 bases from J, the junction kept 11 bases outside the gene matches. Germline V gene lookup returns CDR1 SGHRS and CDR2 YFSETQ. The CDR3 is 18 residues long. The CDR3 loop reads CASSPRTSGRAVDGELFF. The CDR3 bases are TGCGCCAGCAGCCCTAGGACTAGCGGGAGGGCCGTGGACGGGGAGCTGTTTTTT.

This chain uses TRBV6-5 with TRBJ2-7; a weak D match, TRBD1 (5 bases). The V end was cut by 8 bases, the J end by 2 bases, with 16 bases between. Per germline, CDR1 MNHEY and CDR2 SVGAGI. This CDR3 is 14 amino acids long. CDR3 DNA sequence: TGTGCCAGCGGGCCGGACACTGGAGCCTACGAGCAGTACTTC. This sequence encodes CASGPDTGAYEQYF.

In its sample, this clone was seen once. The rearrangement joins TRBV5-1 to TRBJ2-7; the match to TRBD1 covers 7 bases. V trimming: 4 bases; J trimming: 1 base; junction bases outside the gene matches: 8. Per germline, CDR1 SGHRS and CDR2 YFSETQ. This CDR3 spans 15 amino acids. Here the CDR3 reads CASSLEQGISYEQYF. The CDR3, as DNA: TGCGCCAGCAGCCTGGAACAGGGGATTTCCTACGAGCAGTACTTC.

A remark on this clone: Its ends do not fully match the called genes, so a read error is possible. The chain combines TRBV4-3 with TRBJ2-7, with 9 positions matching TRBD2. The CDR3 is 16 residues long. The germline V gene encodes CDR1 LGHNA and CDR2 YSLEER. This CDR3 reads CASSQDPPPGTSPQSF. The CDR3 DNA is TGCGCCAGCAGCCAAGACCCCCCGCCCGGGACTAGCCCTCAGAGCTTC.

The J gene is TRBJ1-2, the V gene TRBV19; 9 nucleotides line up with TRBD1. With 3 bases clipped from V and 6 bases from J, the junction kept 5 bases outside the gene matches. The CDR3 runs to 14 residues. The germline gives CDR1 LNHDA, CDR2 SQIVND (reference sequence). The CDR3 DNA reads TGTGCCAGTAGTATCTCCGGGACAGGGAATGGCTACACCTTC. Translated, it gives CASSISGTGNGYTF.

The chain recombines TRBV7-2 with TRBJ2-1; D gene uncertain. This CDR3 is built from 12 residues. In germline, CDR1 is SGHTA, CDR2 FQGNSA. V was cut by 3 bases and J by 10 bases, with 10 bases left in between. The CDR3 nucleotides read TGTGCCAGCAGCTTCCTTCACTTCGAGCAGTTCTTC. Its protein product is CASSFLHFEQFF.

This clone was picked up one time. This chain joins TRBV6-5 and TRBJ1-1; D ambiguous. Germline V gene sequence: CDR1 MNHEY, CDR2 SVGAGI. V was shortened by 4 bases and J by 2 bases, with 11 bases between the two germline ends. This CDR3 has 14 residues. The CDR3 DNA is TGTGCCAGCAGTTGGGGAGAGGGAAACACTGAAGCTTTCTTT. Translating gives CASSWGEGNTEAFF.